One and the same sample provided the 20 T cell receptor beta chains below, sequenced in a study of T cell responses to AZD1222 COVID-19 vaccine. The table came from immunoSEQ multiplex PCR; TCRdb's copy has only in-frame clones and leaves some out. Of 55,000 to 80,000 clones detected, 70% to 90% appear once; the ten largest clones hold roughly 31%. The material was peripheral blood, obtained 28 days after the second AZD1222 dose. The receptors come from an adult who received the AZD1222 COVID-19 vaccine.

In this sample, this clone turned up a few times. V usage is TRBV9 and J usage is TRBJ2-7; 9 nucleotides match TRBD1. The V segment lost 4 bases and the J segment 5 bases; nucleotides outside the gene matches: 10. This CDR3 region has 15 residues. Germline V gene sequence: CDR1 SGDLS, CDR2 YYNGEE. The DNA of the CDR3 is TGTGCCAGCAGCCCTCAGGGGACAGGGATCGACGAGCAGTACTTC. It codes for CASSPQGTGIDEQYF.

This chain connects TRBV5-8 to TRBJ1-5; D perhaps matches TRBD1 (5 bases). Trimming removed 0 bases from V and 0 bases from J, with 13 bases in between. Germline V gene sequence: CDR1 SGHTS, CDR2 YDEGEE. CDR3 size: 17 residues. The CDR3 here is CASSLASRTHSNQPQHF. CDR3 DNA: TGTGCCAGCAGCTTGGCCAGCCGGACACATAGCAATCAGCCCCAGCATTTT.

The V gene is TRBV5-4, the J gene TRBJ1-3; TRBD1 might be the D (5 bases). CDR3 length: 16 amino acids. Germline-derived CDR1 and CDR2 are SGHNT and YYREEE (reference sequence). Trimming removed 2 bases from V and 4 bases from J, with 16 bases in between. Written as DNA, the CDR3 is TGTGCCAGCAGCTTAGCCGGGACGGCGGGGGGAAACACCATATATTTT. Translated: CASSLAGTAGGNTIYF.

This chain links TRBV5-1 with TRBJ2-7, with D tentatively TRBD1 or TRBD2 (5 bases each). V was trimmed by 6 bases and J by 1 base, leaving 14 bases between them. The CDR3 extends over 14 amino acids. Germline-derived CDR1 and CDR2 are SGHRS and YFSETQ. The CDR3 loop reads CASTDQGDSYEQYF. The CDR3 DNA follows: TGCGCCAGCACAGATCAGGGAGATTCCTACGAGCAGTACTTC.

V gene TRBV6-5 combines with J gene TRBJ2-2, with 9 bases matching TRBD1. CDR3 length: 13 amino acids. Germline values: CDR1 MNHEY, CDR2 SVGAGI. Trimming removed 5 bases from V and 6 bases from J; junction bases left unmatched: 1. The DNA for the CDR3 is TGTGCCAGCAGTCGGACAGGGGCCGGGGAGCTGTTTTTT. Translating it yields CASSRTGAGELFF.

The chain couples TRBV11-3 to TRBJ2-5; TRBD1 might be the D (6 bases). Deletions cut 3 bases from V and 2 bases from J, with 10 bases between. The CDR3 covers 14 residues. Germline values: CDR1 SGHNT, CDR2 YENEEA. CDR3 in DNA: TGTGCCAGCAGCTTTGGGACACAGCAAGAGACCCAGTACTTC. It yields the protein CASSFGTQQETQYF.

The rearrangement links TRBV2 to TRBJ1-6; 7 bases align to TRBD1. This CDR3 contains 14 residues. Germline lookup yields CDR1 SNHLY and CDR2 FYNNEI. The ends lost 6 bases at V and 7 bases at J; junction bases unmatched: 6. CDR3 DNA sequence: TGTGCCAGCAGGCGGGGGACAGCCAATTCACCCCTCCACTTT. It encodes CASRRGTANSPLHF.

The chain has TRBV24-1 and TRBJ1-2; the D is unclear. Germline CDR1 KGHDR, CDR2 SFDVKD. Trimming cost V 3 bases and J 4 bases, with 8 bases left between them. The CDR3 extends over 13 amino acids. This CDR3 is CATSDGKGYGYTF. The CDR3 DNA reads TGTGCCACCAGTGATGGGAAGGGCTATGGCTACACCTTC.

This clone was counted between two and nine times. The chain carries TRBV4-1 and TRBJ1-1; D not certain. Looked up from germline, CDR1 is MGHRA and CDR2 is YSYEKL. The CDR3 covers 15 residues. Trimming took 2 bases from V and 7 from J, leaving 17 bases between them. The CDR3 DNA is TGCGCCAGCAGCCAACTTCGGGCCCAAACCAGTGAAGCTTTCTTT. Amino acids: CASSQLRAQTSEAFF.

The rearrangement uses TRBV5-6 and TRBJ2-1; no reliable D call. Per germline, CDR1 SGHDT and CDR2 YYEEEE. This CDR3 region has 13 residues. V dropped 6 bases and J dropped 8 bases, with 15 bases sitting between them. The CDR3 here is CASTSSPSDEQFF. Here the CDR3 DNA reads TGTGCCAGCACCTCCTCCCCCAGCGATGAGCAGTTCTTC.

The V call is TRBV14, the J call TRBJ2-1; D remains ambiguous. CDR3 length equals 12 residues. CDR1 is SGHDN, CDR2 FVKESK, per germline. V was cut by 1 base and J by 12 bases, with 10 bases left in between. The CDR3 loop is CASSQVGMGQFF. The CDR3 nucleotides read TGTGCCAGCAGCCAAGTTGGGATGGGGCAGTTCTTC.

This chain uses TRBV12-3 or TRBV12-4 with TRBJ1-4; the D gene is possibly TRBD1 (6 bases). Trimming stripped 3 bases from V and 16 bases from J, with 15 bases between. This CDR3 contains 12 residues. CDR3 residues: CASSLGTGLPFF. In nucleotides, the CDR3 is TGTGCCAGCAGTTTGGGTACAGGGCTCCCGTTTTTT.

The chain combines TRBV5-4 with TRBJ1-2, with 9 bases fitting TRBD1. Germline V gene data show CDR1 as SGHNT and CDR2 as YYREEE (reference sequence). V dropped 1 base and J dropped 6; count of bases not matched to a gene: 7. This CDR3 contains 15 residues. CDR3: CASSLTGGEIDGYTF. In nucleotides, the CDR3 is TGTGCCAGCAGCTTGACAGGGGGCGAGATCGATGGCTACACCTTC.

The chain combines TRBV7-9 with TRBJ2-7, with a tentative D call TRBD2 (6 bases). V shed 1 base and J shed 2 bases, with 9 bases lying between them. The CDR3 sequence is 14 residues long. Germline V gene sequence: CDR1 SEHNR, CDR2 FQNEAQ (reference sequence). Written as DNA, the CDR3 is TGTGCCAGCAGCTTAGGGGGCGGGACCTACGAGCAGTACTTC. Translated, it gives CASSLGGGTYEQYF.

V is TRBV11-3 and J is TRBJ1-1; 7 bases map to TRBD1. The CDR3 totals 17 residues. From germline, CDR1 is SGHNT and CDR2 YENEEA. V was clipped by 3 bases and J by 1 base; unmatched bases: 11. CDR3 bases: TGTGCCAGCAGCTTCCCCAGACCGGGACAGCAGAACACTGAAGCTTTCTTT. Residues: CASSFPRPGQQNTEAFF.

The chain recombines TRBV21-1 with TRBJ2-7; the DNA was not used to check the table's D call, TRBD1. TRBV21-1 is shown as a pseudogene. CDR3 size: 13 residues. The CDR3 bases are TGTGCCAGCAGTACCGGGACAACCTACGAGCAGTACTTC. This sequence encodes CASSTGTTYEQYF.

The CDR3 region is CASSLTFIPGTGGFFRYF. CDR3 DNA: TGCGCCAGCAGCTTGACCTTTATCCCCGGGACAGGGGGCTTCTTCCGGTACTTC. V and J are TRBV5-1 and TRBJ2-7; 12 positions match TRBD1. The CDR3 contains 18 residues. CDR1 is SGHRS, CDR2 YFSETQ, per germline. The ends lost 1 base at V and 12 bases at J; junction bases unmatched: 20.

The genes are TRBV18 and TRBJ2-5; D is unclear. Germline lookup yields CDR1 KGHSH and CDR2 LQKENI. The CDR3 length is 13 residues. V was cut by 2 bases and J by 5 bases, with 9 bases left in between. The DNA for the CDR3 is TGTGCCAGCTCACCAAGGACCGGGGAGACCCAGTACTTC. Translation gives CASSPRTGETQYF.

The table lists this clone with a count of one. This CDR3 is CASSRSDRNLANYGYTF. Here the CDR3 DNA reads TGTGCCAGCAGCCGGTCGGACAGGAACTTAGCTAACTATGGCTACACCTTC. The chain recombines TRBV4-2 with TRBJ1-2; 7 bases fit TRBD1. Per germline, CDR1 LGHNA and CDR2 YNFKEQ. The CDR3 is made up of 17 amino acids. J lost 0 bases, V lost 4 bases, and 11 bases had no gene match.

This rearrangement joins TRBV18 to TRBJ1-5; D unresolved. CDR1 and CDR2 from the germline V gene are KGHSH and LQKENI. The ends were cut back, 6 bases at V and 5 bases at J, with 11 bases in the middle. This CDR3 is built from 13 residues. In DNA, the CDR3 is TGTGCCAGCTCTCAGGATCCCGATCAGCCCCAGCATTTT. This codes for CASSQDPDQPQHF.